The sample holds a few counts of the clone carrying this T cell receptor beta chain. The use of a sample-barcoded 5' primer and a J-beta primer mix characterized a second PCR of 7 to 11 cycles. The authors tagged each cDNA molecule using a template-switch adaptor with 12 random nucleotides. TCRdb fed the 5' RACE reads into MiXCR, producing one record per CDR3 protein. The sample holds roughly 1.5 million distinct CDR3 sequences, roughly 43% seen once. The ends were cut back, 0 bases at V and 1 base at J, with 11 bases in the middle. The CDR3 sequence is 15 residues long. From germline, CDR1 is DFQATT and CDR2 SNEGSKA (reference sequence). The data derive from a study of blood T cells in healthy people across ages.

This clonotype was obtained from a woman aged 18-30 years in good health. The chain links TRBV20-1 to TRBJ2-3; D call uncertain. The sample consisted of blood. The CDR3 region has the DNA TGCAGTGCTAGAGATCTTGAGTGGGGCACAGATACGCAGTATTTT. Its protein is CSARDLEWGTDTQYF.